The rows below give T cell receptor beta chains drawn from one sample of a study of cytomegalovirus exposure and HLA in healthy donors. TCRdb's copy holds only in-frame clones and misses some; the assay was immunoSEQ multiplex PCR. The sample carries some 36,000 clones, roughly three quarters recorded once. Sequenced sample: PBMCs. The origin of the receptors is a man aged 25 to 40 in good health and CMV-seronegative. Both conserved end residues are part of each CDR3. The D gene is left open where the match is weak. Clone sizes are given selectively: once, few, many, or a class where the clone is expanded.

v_gene	abundance	d_gene	j_gene	CDR3aa	CDR3nt
TRBV29-1	-	-	TRBJ1-2	CSVETQLGGRYTF	TGCAGCGTTGAAACTCAACTGGGGGGACGCTACACCTTC
TRBV4-3	-	TRBD1	TRBJ1-2	CASSHLDRVRAGYTF	TGCGCCAGCAGCCACCTAGACAGGGTCCGGGCTGGCTACACCTTC
TRBV6-1	-	TRBD1	TRBJ2-7	CASRGRGQGVYEQYF	TGTGCCAGCAGGGGTAGGGGACAGGGGGTTTACGAGCAGTACTTC
TRBV11-2	-	TRBD2	TRBJ2-3	CASSLRDYGDTQYF	TGTGCCAGCAGCTTAAGGGACTATGGAGATACGCAGTATTTT
TRBV6-1	-	-	TRBJ1-1	CASSELTRGGNTEAFF	TGTGCCAGCAGTGAGCTAACTAGGGGAGGAAACACTGAAGCTTTCTTT
TRBV11-2	few	-	TRBJ1-4	CASRFRGRAAEKLFF	TGTGCCAGCAGATTTAGGGGGAGGGCAGCCGAAAAACTGTTTTTT
TRBV7-2	-	-	TRBJ1-5	CASSPGISNQPQHF	TGTGCCAGCAGCCCAGGGATTAGCAATCAGCCCCAGCATTTT
TRBV28	-	TRBD1	TRBJ1-1	CASSSTGDTEAFF	TGTGCCAGCAGTTCGACAGGGGATACTGAAGCTTTCTTT
TRBV4-1	-	-	TRBJ2-3	CASSQVPTGWDTQYF	TGCGCCAGCAGCCAAGTCCCGACGGGGTGGGATACGCAGTATTTT
TRBV6-5	once	-	TRBJ1-4	CASSQPGVIGEKLFF	TGTGCCAGCAGTCAACCAGGGGTAATAGGAGAAAAACTGTTTTTT
TRBV7-9	-	TRBD2	TRBJ2-7	CASSPLGLADSYEQYF	TGTGCCAGCAGCCCTTTGGGACTAGCGGATTCCTACGAGCAGTACTTC
TRBV6-5	few	-	TRBJ1-2	CASRQGPYGYTF	TGTGCCAGCAGACAGGGTCCGTATGGCTACACCTTC
TRBV5-1	-	-	TRBJ2-3	CASSSGVSTDTQYF	TGCGCCAGCAGCTCCGGGGTGAGCACAGATACGCAGTATTTT
TRBV6-5	-	TRBD2	TRBJ2-7	CASSYSGRTYEQYF	TGTGCCAGCAGTTATAGCGGGAGGACGTACGAGCAGTACTTC
TRBV6-5	-	-	TRBJ2-7	CASSVDSYEQYF	TGTGCCAGCAGCGTGGACAGCTACGAGCAGTACTTC
TRBV27	-	TRBD1	TRBJ1-4	CASSFRDRDEKLFF	TGTGCCAGCAGTTTCCGGGACAGGGATGAAAAACTGTTTTTT
TRBV6-1	-	TRBD1	TRBJ2-1	CASSPGGTANEQFF	TGTGCCAGCAGCCCAGGGGGTACGGCTAATGAGCAGTTCTTC
TRBV5-4	few	TRBD1	TRBJ1-1	CASTTWGQIEAFF	TGTGCCAGCACCACTTGGGGACAGATTGAAGCTTTCTTT
TRBV27	-	TRBD2	TRBJ2-7	CASSSASGAYEQYF	TGTGCCAGCAGTTCCGCTAGCGGAGCCTACGAGCAGTACTTC
TRBV9	-	TRBD1	TRBJ2-1	CASSADRGEQFF	TGTGCCAGCAGCGCCGACAGGGGTGAGCAGTTCTTC
TRBV6-5	-	-	TRBJ2-5	CASSRTRKQETQYF	TGTGCCAGCAGTCGTACTAGGAAGCAAGAGACCCAGTACTTC
TRBV19	-	-	TRBJ1-1	CASIGGRGAFF	TGTGCCAGTATTGGGGGCCGGGGAGCTTTCTTT
TRBV11-2	-	-	TRBJ2-6	CASSSGGRERNVLTF	TGTGCCAGCAGCTCCGGGGGTCGGGAGCGCAACGTCCTGACTTTC
TRBV7-9	-	TRBD2	TRBJ2-3	CASNYGTSGTDTQYF	TGTGCCAGCAACTACGGGACTAGCGGGACGGATACGCAGTATTTT
TRBV2	few	TRBD1	TRBJ1-1	CASRDRARAFF	TGTGCCAGCAGGGACAGGGCAAGAGCTTTCTTT
TRBV28	-	TRBD1	TRBJ1-1	CASSPAGTGIGDTEAFF	TGTGCCAGCAGTCCCGCCGGGACAGGGATAGGGGACACTGAAGCTTTCTTT
TRBV6-5	-	-	TRBJ1-1	CASIGGTEAFF	TGTGCCAGCATAGGAGGGACTGAAGCTTTCTTT
TRBV27	-	-	TRBJ2-1	CASSERNEQFF	TGTGCCAGCAGCGAGCGCAATGAGCAGTTCTTC
TRBV4-2	-	TRBD2	TRBJ2-5	CASSHPTSGGDETQYF	TGTGCCAGCAGCCACCCGACTAGCGGGGGCGATGAGACCCAGTACTTC
TRBV5-1	-	TRBD1	TRBJ1-2	CASRAGRDRGLYYGYTF	TGCGCCAGCAGGGCTGGACGAGACAGGGGGCTTTACTATGGCTACACCTTC
TRBV7-7	once	-	TRBJ2-2	CASSSTGLLNTGELFF	TGTGCTAGCAGCTCTACTGGGCTTTTGAACACCGGGGAGCTGTTTTTT
TRBV4-2	-	-	TRBJ2-1	CASSQDPAGANEQFF	TGTGCCAGCAGCCAAGACCCAGCGGGTGCCAATGAGCAGTTCTTC
TRBV6-5	once	-	TRBJ1-2	CASGGGNYGYTF	TGTGCCAGTGGTGGCGGGAACTATGGCTACACCTTC
TRBV7-6	-	-	TRBJ2-1	CASSLVAVRSGNEQFF	TGTGCCAGCAGCTTAGTGGCAGTCCGGAGTGGCAATGAGCAGTTCTTC
TRBV28	-	-	TRBJ2-7	CASSPGSTFEQYF	TGTGCCAGCAGCCCCGGGTCCACCTTCGAGCAGTACTTC
TRBV7-9	-	-	TRBJ2-3	CASSTRTGDTQYF	TGTGCCAGCAGCACCCGGACTGGAGATACGCAGTATTTT
TRBV2	-	-	TRBJ1-5	CASGEGGGQPQHF	TGTGCCAGCGGGGAGGGGGGTGGTCAGCCCCAGCATTTT
TRBV28	few	TRBD1	TRBJ1-6	CASVIQQGAVSPLHF	TGTGCCAGCGTGATACAACAGGGGGCGGTGTCACCCCTCCACTTT
TRBV6-4	-	-	TRBJ1-4	CASSPSQGPNEKLFF	TGTGCCAGCAGCCCATCACAGGGACCTAATGAAAAACTGTTTTTT
TRBV6-1	-	-	TRBJ2-3	CASSEGGTDTQYF	TGTGCCAGCAGTGAAGGCGGAACAGATACGCAGTATTTT
TRBV18	-	TRBD2	TRBJ2-7	CASSPGGVEQYF	TGTGCCAGCTCCCCCGGGGGGGTGGAGCAGTACTTC
TRBV6-5	-	TRBD2	TRBJ2-7	CASSRSGSGNEQYF	TGTGCCAGCAGTCGCAGCGGGAGTGGTAACGAGCAGTACTTC
TRBV4-2	-	-	TRBJ2-5	CASSQKTAGETQYF	TGTGCCAGCAGCCAAAAAACTGCGGGGGAGACCCAGTACTTC
TRBV6-5	few	TRBD1	TRBJ1-2	CASSYFRTGGGYGYTF	TGTGCCAGCAGTTACTTCCGGACAGGGGGAGGCTATGGCTACACCTTC